These T cell receptor beta chains were read from a single sample in a study of blood T cell repertoires in COVID-19. Profiled with immunoSEQ multiplex PCR; TCRdb holds only in-frame clones, not every one. The sample records about 230,000 clones, around 84% being singletons. Input material: peripheral blood. The source of these receptors is a man aged 50 to 59 with COVID-19, enrolled during active disease. The CDR3 runs from the conserved cysteine through the conserved F or W. D genes are given only for firm matches. A row's size may be missing; if present it is once, few, many or a size class.

d_gene: .; j_gene: TRBJ2-5; v_gene: TRBV30; abundance: .; CDR3nt: TGTGCCTCTCGGAGGGGACCGGGGGAGACCCAGTACTTC; CDR3aa: CASRRGPGETQYF
d_gene: .; j_gene: TRBJ2-1; v_gene: TRBV7-2; abundance: few; CDR3nt: TGTGCCAGCAGCTTAGTGCGGGCTAGCTCCTACAATGAGCAGTTCTTC; CDR3aa: CASSLVRASSYNEQFF
d_gene: TRBD1; j_gene: TRBJ1-1; v_gene: TRBV10-1; abundance: once; CDR3nt: TGCGCCAGCCGACCTGGGACAGGGGGGGGCACTGAAGCTTTCTTT; CDR3aa: CASRPGTGGGTEAFF
d_gene: TRBD1; j_gene: TRBJ1-3; v_gene: TRBV5-1; abundance: .; CDR3nt: TGCGCCAGCAGCTTGCTATCGGGGCAGGGGGTGCCGAGCGTAAACACCATATATTTT; CDR3aa: CASSLLSGQGVPSVNTIYF
d_gene: .; j_gene: TRBJ2-3; v_gene: TRBV29-1; abundance: .; CDR3nt: TGCAGCGTTGTGCCGTGGGAGACAGATACGCAGTATTTT; CDR3aa: CSVVPWETDTQYF
d_gene: .; j_gene: TRBJ1-4; v_gene: TRBV3-1/TRBV3-2; abundance: .; CDR3nt: TGTGCCAGCAGCCAAGATCCCAGGTCTAATGAAAAACTGTTTTTT; CDR3aa: CASSQDPRSNEKLFF
d_gene: .; j_gene: TRBJ1-6; v_gene: TRBV7-9; abundance: .; CDR3nt: TGTGCCAGCAGCTTAGAGGGGTCGGATAATTCACCCCTCCACTTT; CDR3aa: CASSLEGSDNSPLHF
d_gene: .; j_gene: TRBJ2-1; v_gene: TRBV5-5; abundance: once; CDR3nt: TGTGCCAGCAGCTTAAGACAGCGCAATGAGCAGTTCTTC; CDR3aa: CASSLRQRNEQFF
d_gene: .; j_gene: TRBJ1-1; v_gene: TRBV12-3/TRBV12-4; abundance: once; CDR3nt: TGTGCCAGCAGTCTCAGGGGGAACACTGAAGCTTTCTTT; CDR3aa: CASSLRGNTEAFF
d_gene: TRBD2; j_gene: TRBJ2-3; v_gene: TRBV2; abundance: .; CDR3nt: TGTGCCAGCAGTCCCGGGACTAGCGGGAGGGCCAAAGATACGCAGTATTTT; CDR3aa: CASSPGTSGRAKDTQYF
d_gene: TRBD1; j_gene: TRBJ2-1; v_gene: TRBV6-5; abundance: .; CDR3nt: TGTGCCAGCAGAGACAGGGTGACCTACAATGAGCAGTTCTTC; CDR3aa: CASRDRVTYNEQFF
d_gene: TRBD1; j_gene: TRBJ1-2; v_gene: TRBV29-1; abundance: few; CDR3nt: TGCAGCGTTGAAGATCCTGGACAGGGGGGCTATGGCTACACCTTC; CDR3aa: CSVEDPGQGGYGYTF
d_gene: TRBD1; j_gene: TRBJ1-2; v_gene: TRBV7-2; abundance: .; CDR3nt: TGTGCCAGCAGCTCCTGGACAGGGGCGACCTATGGCTACACCTTC; CDR3aa: CASSSWTGATYGYTF
d_gene: .; j_gene: TRBJ2-1; v_gene: TRBV2; abundance: .; CDR3nt: TGTGCCAGCACGAAGGGCAGGGGAACCTCCTACAATGAGCAGTTCTTC; CDR3aa: CASTKGRGTSYNEQFF
d_gene: .; j_gene: TRBJ1-1; v_gene: TRBV19; abundance: .; CDR3nt: TGTGCCAGTAGAGGCCCGCTGGGGGCCTCTGAAGCTTTCTTT; CDR3aa: CASRGPLGASEAFF
d_gene: TRBD1; j_gene: TRBJ1-4; v_gene: TRBV5-8; abundance: .; CDR3nt: TGTGCCAGCAGCAGGACAGGGGCAACTAATGAAAAACTGTTTTTT; CDR3aa: CASSRTGATNEKLFF
d_gene: TRBD1; j_gene: TRBJ1-3; v_gene: TRBV10-3; abundance: .; CDR3nt: TGTGCCATCAGTGAAAGACAGGGGGCGCAAGGAAACACCATATATTTT; CDR3aa: CAISERQGAQGNTIYF
d_gene: TRBD1; j_gene: TRBJ1-4; v_gene: TRBV5-1; abundance: .; CDR3nt: TGCGCCAGCAGCAGACAGGGAGCTAATGAAAAACTGTTTTTT; CDR3aa: CASSRQGANEKLFF
d_gene: TRBD1; j_gene: TRBJ1-6; v_gene: TRBV4-2; abundance: .; CDR3nt: TGTGCCAGCAGCCGAACAGGACAGGGCCTGTCGAGCTCCTATAATTCACCCCTCCACTTT; CDR3aa: CASSRTGQGLSSSYNSPLHF
d_gene: .; j_gene: TRBJ1-5; v_gene: TRBV7-9; abundance: few; CDR3nt: TGTGCCAGCACCCCGGGTAATAGCAATCAGCCCCAGCATTTT; CDR3aa: CASTPGNSNQPQHF
d_gene: TRBD2; j_gene: TRBJ2-1; v_gene: TRBV14; abundance: .; CDR3nt: TGTGCCAGCAGCCAACGGCGGGGGGGCAGTGAGCAGTTCTTC; CDR3aa: CASSQRRGGSEQFF
d_gene: .; j_gene: TRBJ1-1; v_gene: TRBV10-3; abundance: .; CDR3nt: TGTGCCATCCGTGGGGCAGAGAACACTGAAGCTTTCTTT; CDR3aa: CAIRGAENTEAFF